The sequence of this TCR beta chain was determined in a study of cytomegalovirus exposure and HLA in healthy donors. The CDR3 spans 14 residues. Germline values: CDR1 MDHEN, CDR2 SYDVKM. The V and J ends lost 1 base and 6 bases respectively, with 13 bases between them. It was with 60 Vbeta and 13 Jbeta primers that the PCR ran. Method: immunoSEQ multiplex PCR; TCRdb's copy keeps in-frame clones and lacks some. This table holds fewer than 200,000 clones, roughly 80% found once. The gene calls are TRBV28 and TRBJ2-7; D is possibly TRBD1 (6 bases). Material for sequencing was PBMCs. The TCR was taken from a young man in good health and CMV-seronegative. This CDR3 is CASSLSDRPLEQYF. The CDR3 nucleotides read TGTGCCAGCAGTTTATCCGACAGGCCCCTCGAGCAGTACTTC.